This TCR beta chain was profiled in a study of CD8+ T cells in alopecia areata. Following RNA extraction, reverse transcription yielded cDNA that acted as the sequencing template. Here immunoSEQ multiplex PCR was the method, and the copy in TCRdb shows in-frame clones only, minus some. This sample carries some 190,000 clones, roughly three fifths of them seen once, and the ten largest clones take around 0.7%. Documented treatment: oral pan-JAK inhibitor, 5-10 mg twice daily. As for this clone: Its target is unknown.

Findings and limits, study-wide: A great number of expanded lesional clones endured in scalp and blood during tofacitinib. Scalp clonality decreased significantly with tofacitinib, and so did expanded CD8+ clones among the top 100. Whereas mice showed it more clearly, TCR sharing across patients was murkier, possibly because of HLA.

Sequences were derived from CD4+ T cells sorted from blood, sampled at week 4, from a patient treated with tofacitinib. The origin of this receptor is a human donor with alopecia areata.

CDR3 coding DNA: TGTGCCAGCAGCCGTCCCGGGACAGGGTTTGGCTACACCTTC. It codes for CASSRPGTGFGYTF. V and J are TRBV7-2 and TRBJ1-2; 9 positions match TRBD1. CDR1 and CDR2 (germline): SGHTA, FQGNSA. This CDR3 is built from 14 residues. Trimming cost V 5 bases and J 7 bases; bases outside gene matches: 8. Based on the CDR3 plus reference TRBV7-2 and TRBJ1-2, the full variable domain is GAGVSQSPSNKVTEKGKDVELRCDPISGHTALYWYRQSLGQGLEFLIYFQGNSAPDKSGLPSDRFSAERTGGSVSTLTIQRTQQEDSAVYLCASSRPGTGFGYTFGSGTRLTVV.